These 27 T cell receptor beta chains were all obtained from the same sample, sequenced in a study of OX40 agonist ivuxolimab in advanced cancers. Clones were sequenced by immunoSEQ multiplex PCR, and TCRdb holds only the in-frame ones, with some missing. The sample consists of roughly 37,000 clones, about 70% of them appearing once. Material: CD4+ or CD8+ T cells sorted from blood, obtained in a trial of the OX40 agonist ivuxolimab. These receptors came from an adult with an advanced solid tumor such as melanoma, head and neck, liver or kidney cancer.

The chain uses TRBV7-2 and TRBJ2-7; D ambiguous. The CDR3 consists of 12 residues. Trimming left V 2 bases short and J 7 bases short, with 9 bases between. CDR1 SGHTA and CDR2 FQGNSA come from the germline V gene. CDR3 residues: CASSLLGREQYF. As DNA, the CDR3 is TGTGCCAGCAGCTTATTAGGCAGGGAGCAGTACTTC.

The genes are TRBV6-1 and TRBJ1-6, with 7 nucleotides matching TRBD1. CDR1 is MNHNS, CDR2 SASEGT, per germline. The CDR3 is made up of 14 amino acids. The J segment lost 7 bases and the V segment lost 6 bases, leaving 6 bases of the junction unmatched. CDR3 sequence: CASSYTGDNSPLHF. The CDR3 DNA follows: TGTGCCAGCAGCTATACAGGGGACAATTCACCCCTCCACTTT.

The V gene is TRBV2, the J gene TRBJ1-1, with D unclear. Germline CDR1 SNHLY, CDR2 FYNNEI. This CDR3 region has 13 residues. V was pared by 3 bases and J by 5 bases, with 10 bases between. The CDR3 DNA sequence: TGTGCCAGCAGTGAGGGGTGGGGAACTGAAGCTTTCTTT. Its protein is CASSEGWGTEAFF.

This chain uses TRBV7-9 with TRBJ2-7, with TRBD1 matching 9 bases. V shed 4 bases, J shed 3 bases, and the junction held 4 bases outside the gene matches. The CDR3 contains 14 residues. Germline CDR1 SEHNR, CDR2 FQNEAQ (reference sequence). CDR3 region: CASSSSGQGYEQYF. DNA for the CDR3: TGTGCCAGCAGCTCCTCGGGACAGGGCTACGAGCAGTACTTC.

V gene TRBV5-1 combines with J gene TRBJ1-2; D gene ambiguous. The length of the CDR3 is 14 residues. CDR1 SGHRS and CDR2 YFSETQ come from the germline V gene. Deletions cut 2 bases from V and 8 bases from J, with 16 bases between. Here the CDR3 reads CASSFVENPGGYTF. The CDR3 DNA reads TGCGCCAGCAGCTTCGTTGAGAACCCCGGCGGCTACACCTTC.

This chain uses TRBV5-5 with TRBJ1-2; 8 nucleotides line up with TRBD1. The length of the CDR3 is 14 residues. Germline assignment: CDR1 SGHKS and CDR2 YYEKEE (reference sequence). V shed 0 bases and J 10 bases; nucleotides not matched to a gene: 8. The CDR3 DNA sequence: TGTGCCAGCAGCTTGGTCAGGACAGGGTACAACTACACCTTC. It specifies CASSLVRTGYNYTF.

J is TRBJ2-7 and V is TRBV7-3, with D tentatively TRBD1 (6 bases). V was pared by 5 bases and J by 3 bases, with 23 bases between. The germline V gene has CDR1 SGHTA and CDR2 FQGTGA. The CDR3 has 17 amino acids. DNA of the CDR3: TGTGCCAGCAGCCCTCCTCCCGGGACATCTTTTTTCTACGAGCAGTACTTC. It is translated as CASSPPPGTSFFYEQYF.

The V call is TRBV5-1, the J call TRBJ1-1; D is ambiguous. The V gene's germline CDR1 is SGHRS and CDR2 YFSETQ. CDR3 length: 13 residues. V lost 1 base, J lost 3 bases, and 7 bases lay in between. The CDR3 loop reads CASSLKEDTEAFF. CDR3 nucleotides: TGCGCCAGCAGCTTGAAGGAGGACACTGAAGCTTTCTTT.

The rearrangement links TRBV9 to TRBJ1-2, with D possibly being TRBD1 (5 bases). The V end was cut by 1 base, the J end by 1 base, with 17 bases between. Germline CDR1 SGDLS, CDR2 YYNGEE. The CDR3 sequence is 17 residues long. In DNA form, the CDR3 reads TGTGCCAGCAGCGTATGGGGGGATGAGGGAGGTAACTATGGCTACACCTTC. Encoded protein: CASSVWGDEGGNYGYTF.

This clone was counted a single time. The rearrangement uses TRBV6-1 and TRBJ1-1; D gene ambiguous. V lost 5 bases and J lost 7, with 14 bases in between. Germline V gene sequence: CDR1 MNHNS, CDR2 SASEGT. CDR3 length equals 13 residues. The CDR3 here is CASSNEYPVEAFF. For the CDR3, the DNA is TGTGCCAGCAGTAATGAATATCCGGTTGAAGCTTTCTTT.

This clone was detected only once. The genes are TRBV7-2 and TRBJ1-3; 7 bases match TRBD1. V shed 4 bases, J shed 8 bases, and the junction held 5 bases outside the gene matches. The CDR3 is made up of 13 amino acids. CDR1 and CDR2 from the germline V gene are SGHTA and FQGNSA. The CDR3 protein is CASSSGQADTIYF. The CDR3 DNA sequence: TGTGCCAGCAGCTCCGGACAGGCGGACACCATATATTTT.

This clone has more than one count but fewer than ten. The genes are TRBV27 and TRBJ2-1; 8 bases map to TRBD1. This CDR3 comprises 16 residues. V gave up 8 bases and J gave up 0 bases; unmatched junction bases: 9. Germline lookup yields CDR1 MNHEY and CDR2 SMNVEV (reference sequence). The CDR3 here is CASCPGTGSSYNEQFF. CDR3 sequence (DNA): TGTGCCAGCTGCCCCGGGACAGGAAGCTCCTACAATGAGCAGTTCTTC.

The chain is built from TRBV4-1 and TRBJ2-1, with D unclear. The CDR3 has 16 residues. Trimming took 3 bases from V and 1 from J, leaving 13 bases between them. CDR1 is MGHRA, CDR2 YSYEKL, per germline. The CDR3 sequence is CASSQVDIFSYNEQFF. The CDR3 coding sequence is TGCGCCAGCAGCCAGGTAGACATTTTTTCCTACAATGAGCAGTTCTTC.

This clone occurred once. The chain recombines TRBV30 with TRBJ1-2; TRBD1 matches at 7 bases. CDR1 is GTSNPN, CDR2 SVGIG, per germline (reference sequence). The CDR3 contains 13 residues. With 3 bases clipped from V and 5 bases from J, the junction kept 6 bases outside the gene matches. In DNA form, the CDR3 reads TGTGCCTGGAGCGAAACAGGGGTTTATGGCTACACCTTC. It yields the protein CAWSETGVYGYTF.

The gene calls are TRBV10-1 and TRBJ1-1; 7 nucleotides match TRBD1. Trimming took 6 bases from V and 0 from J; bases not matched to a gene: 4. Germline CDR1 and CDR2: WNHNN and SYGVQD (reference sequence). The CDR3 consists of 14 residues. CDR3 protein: CASSAGTVNTEAFF. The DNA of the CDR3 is TGCGCCAGCAGCGCCGGGACAGTGAACACTGAAGCTTTCTTT.

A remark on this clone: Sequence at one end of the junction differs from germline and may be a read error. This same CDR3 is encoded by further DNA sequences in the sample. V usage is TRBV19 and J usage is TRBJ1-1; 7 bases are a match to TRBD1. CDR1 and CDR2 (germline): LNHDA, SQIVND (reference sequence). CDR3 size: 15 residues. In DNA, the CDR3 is TGTGCCAGCAGTATAATAGGGGGCTCGGCCACTGAAGCTTTCTTT. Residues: CASSIIGGSATEAFF.

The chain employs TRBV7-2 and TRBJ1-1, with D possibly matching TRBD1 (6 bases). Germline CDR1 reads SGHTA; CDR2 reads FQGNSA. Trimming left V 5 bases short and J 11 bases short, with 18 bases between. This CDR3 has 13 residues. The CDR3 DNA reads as TGTGCCAGCAGCCAGGGTCGCCGGGGGCTGGCTTTCTTT. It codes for CASSQGRRGLAFF.

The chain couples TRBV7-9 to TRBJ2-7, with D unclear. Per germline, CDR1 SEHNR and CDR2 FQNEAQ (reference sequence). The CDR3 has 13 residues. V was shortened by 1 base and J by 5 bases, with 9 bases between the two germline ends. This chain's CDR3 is CASSLGASDEQYV. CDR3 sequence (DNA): TGTGCCAGCAGCTTAGGGGCGTCGGACGAGCAGTACGTC.

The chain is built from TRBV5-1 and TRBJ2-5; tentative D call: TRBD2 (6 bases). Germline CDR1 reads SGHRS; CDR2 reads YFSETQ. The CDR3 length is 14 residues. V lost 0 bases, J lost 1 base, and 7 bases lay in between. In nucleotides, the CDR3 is TGCGCCAGCAGCTTGGCCGGGAGCCAAGAGACCCAGTACTTC. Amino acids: CASSLAGSQETQYF.

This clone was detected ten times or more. The CDR3 protein is CASSQVPGVDGYTF. The CDR3 DNA reads TGCGCCAGCAGCCAAGTCCCAGGGGTAGATGGCTACACCTTC. The chain employs TRBV4-1 and TRBJ1-2; the D gene is possibly TRBD1 (6 bases). Between the trimmed V and J ends, which lost 1 base and 6 bases, there was a span of 12 bases. CDR1 is MGHRA, CDR2 YSYEKL, per germline. The CDR3 spans 14 residues.

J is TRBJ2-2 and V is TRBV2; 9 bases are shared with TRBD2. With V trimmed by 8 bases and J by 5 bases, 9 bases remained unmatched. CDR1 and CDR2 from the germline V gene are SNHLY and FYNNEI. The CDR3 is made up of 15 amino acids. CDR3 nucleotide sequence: TGTGCCAGCGGTGGCGGGGGGGCCGGTACCGGGGAGCTGTTTTTT. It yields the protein CASGGGGAGTGELFF.

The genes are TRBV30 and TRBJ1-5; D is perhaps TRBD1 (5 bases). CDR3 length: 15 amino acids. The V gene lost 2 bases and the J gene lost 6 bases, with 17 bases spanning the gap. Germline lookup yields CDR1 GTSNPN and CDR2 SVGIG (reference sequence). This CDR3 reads CAWSPLGREGQPQHF. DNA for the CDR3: TGTGCCTGGAGTCCTCTCGGCAGGGAGGGTCAGCCCCAGCATTTT.

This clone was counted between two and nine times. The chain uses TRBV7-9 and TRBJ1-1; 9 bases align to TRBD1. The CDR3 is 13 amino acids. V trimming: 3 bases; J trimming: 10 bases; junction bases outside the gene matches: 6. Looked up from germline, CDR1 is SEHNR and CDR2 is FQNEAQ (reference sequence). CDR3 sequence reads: CASSLGQGRAAFF. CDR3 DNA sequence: TGTGCCAGCAGCTTGGGACAGGGTCGTGCAGCTTTCTTT.

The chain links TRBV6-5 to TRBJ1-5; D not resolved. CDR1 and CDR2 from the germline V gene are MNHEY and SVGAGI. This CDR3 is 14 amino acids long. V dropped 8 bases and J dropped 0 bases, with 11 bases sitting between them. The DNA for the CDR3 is TGTGCCAGCGGTCCGAGCTTTAGCAATCAGCCCCAGCATTTT. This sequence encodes CASGPSFSNQPQHF.

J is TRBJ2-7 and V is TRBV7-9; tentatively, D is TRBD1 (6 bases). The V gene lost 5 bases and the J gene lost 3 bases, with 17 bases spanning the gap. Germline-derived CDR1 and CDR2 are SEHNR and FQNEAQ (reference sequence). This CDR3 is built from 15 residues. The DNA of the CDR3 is TGTGCCAGCAGCCGACACCAGGGGCTCAACTACGAGCAGTACTTC. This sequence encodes CASSRHQGLNYEQYF.

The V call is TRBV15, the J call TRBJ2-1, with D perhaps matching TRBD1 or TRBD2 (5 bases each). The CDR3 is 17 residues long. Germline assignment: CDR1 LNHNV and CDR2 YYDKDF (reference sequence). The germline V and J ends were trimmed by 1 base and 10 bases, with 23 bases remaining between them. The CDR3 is CATSRAVGTRRRGEQFF. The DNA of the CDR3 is TGTGCCACCAGCAGAGCCGTCGGGACGCGGAGGCGCGGGGAGCAGTTCTTC.

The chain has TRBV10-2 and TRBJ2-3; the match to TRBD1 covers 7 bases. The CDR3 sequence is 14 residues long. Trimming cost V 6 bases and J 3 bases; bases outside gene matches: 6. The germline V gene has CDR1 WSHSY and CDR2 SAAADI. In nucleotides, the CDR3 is TGCGCCAGCAGCGGGGACAGTCGTACAGATACGCAGTATTTT. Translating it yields CASSGDSRTDTQYF.